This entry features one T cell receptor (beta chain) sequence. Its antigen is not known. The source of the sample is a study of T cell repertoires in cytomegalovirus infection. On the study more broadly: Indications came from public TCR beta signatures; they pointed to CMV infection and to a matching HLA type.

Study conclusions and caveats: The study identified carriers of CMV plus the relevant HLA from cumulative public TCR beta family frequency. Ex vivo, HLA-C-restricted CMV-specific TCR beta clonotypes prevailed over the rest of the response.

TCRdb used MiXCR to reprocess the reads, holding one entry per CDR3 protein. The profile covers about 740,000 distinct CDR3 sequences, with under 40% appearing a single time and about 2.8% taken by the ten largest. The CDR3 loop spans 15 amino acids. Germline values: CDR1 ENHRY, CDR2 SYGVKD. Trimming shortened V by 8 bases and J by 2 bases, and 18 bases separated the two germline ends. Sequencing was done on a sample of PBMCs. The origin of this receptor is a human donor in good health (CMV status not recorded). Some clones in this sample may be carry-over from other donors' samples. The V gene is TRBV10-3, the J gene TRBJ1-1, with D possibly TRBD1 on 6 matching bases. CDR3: CAIGEGVSFNTEAFF. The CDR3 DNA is TGTGCCATCGGGGAGGGGGTGAGCTTTAACACTGAAGCTTTCTTT.